One and the same sample provided the 19 T cell receptor beta chains below, sequenced in a study of response to subunit inactivated influenza vaccine. TCRdb redid the calling of the RT-PCR reads with MiXCR, one entry per CDR3 protein. Among approximately 530,000 distinct CDR3 sequences listed, 7.5% to 8.5% were seen once. Sequenced here: PBMCs from blood, sampled around 25 months after vaccination. These receptors all come from a man in his fifties or sixties who received an inactivated influenza vaccine.

The genes are TRBV11-2 and TRBJ2-7; D gene unclear. The germline CDR1 and CDR2 sequences are SGHAT and FQNNGV. This CDR3 region has 14 residues. V lost 1 base, J lost 4 bases, and 11 bases lay in between. CDR3: CASSLGIGPYEQYF. CDR3 bases: TGTGCCAGCAGCTTAGGCATAGGACCTTACGAGCAGTACTTC.

This clonotype was observed a few times. The rearrangement joins TRBV20-1 to TRBJ2-7, with TRBD1 matching over 7 bases. Germline assignment: CDR1 DFQATT and CDR2 SNEGSKA (reference sequence). This CDR3 spans 13 amino acids. V shed 3 bases and J 7 bases; nucleotides not matched to a gene: 9. DNA of the CDR3: TGCAGTGCTAGGGACGACAGGGATGGGGAGCAGTACTTC. As protein: CSARDDRDGEQYF.

This clonotype was counted only a few times. The chain has TRBV20-1 and TRBJ2-3, with 9 bases aligning to TRBD2. The CDR3 runs 15 residues. Germline V gene sequence: CDR1 DFQATT, CDR2 SNEGSKA (reference sequence). With V trimmed by 6 bases and J by 2 bases, 9 bases remained unmatched. The DNA of the CDR3 is TGCAGTGCCCCAAAAGGACTAGCGCCCACAGATACGCAGTATTTT. Residues: CSAPKGLAPTDTQYF.

This clonotype has ten or more counts. The CDR3 here is CASSPHSGGLGTSEETQYF. In DNA form, the CDR3 reads TGTGCCAGCAGCCCCCATTCGGGGGGCCTCGGAACTAGCGAAGAGACCCAGTACTTC. This chain uses TRBV4-2 with TRBJ2-5; D may be TRBD2 (7 bases). CDR1 and CDR2 from the germline V gene are LGHNA and YNFKEQ. CDR3 length equals 19 residues. V lost 4 bases to trimming and J lost 3 bases, with 27 bases between them.

V gene TRBV6-1 combines with J gene TRBJ1-1; perhaps TRBD1 as D (5 bases). Germline loops: CDR1 MNHNS, CDR2 SASEGT. Trimming cost V 6 bases and J 8 bases, with 16 bases left between them. The CDR3 is made up of 13 amino acids. CDR3 DNA: TGTGCCAGCAGCAACGGTGGGTGGGGGGAAGCTTTCTTT. Its protein is CASSNGGWGEAFF.

There are many counts of this clonotype. The DNA for the CDR3 is TGTGCCAGCTCACCCGGACTCTCTGGGGCCAACGTCCTGACTTTC. It codes for CASSPGLSGANVLTF. The rearrangement uses TRBV18 and TRBJ2-6; perhaps TRBD2 as D (5 bases). The germline V gene encodes CDR1 KGHSH and CDR2 LQKENI. The CDR3 covers 15 residues. Trimming removed 3 bases at V and 0 bases at J, with 6 bases between. The whole variable domain, filled in from reference TRBV18 and TRBJ2-6, reads NAGVMQNPRHLVRRRGQEARLRCSPMKGHSHVYWYRQLPEEGLKFMVYLQKENIIDESGMPKERFSAEFPKEGPSILRIQQVVRGDSAAYFCASSPGLSGANVLTFGAGSRLTVL.

This clonotype was detected many times. The rearrangement joins TRBV7-2 to TRBJ2-7, with 11 positions matching TRBD2. This CDR3 has 18 residues. The junction had 16 bases not matched to a gene; V was cut back by 5 bases and J by 4 bases. The germline V gene has CDR1 SGHTA and CDR2 FQGNSA. In DNA, the CDR3 is TGTGCCAGCAGCCTAAGGGCTAGCGGGAGGCTAGAGAGGTACGAGCAGTACTTC. This codes for CASSLRASGRLERYEQYF.

This clonotype appeared a few times. V gene TRBV10-3 combines with J gene TRBJ1-5, with 7 nucleotides matching TRBD1. CDR1 is ENHRY and CDR2 is SYGVKD in the germline V gene. With V trimmed by 5 bases and J by 6 bases, 7 bases remained unmatched. The CDR3 has 14 residues. CDR3 sequence: CAISMTGTSQPQHF. The CDR3 nucleotides are TGTGCCATCAGTATGACAGGGACAAGTCAGCCCCAGCATTTT.

In its sample, this clonotype was seen a few times. The rearrangement uses TRBV20-1 and TRBJ2-7; 9 bases agree with TRBD2. The V segment lost 3 bases and the J segment 2 bases; nucleotides outside the gene matches: 5. CDR3 size: 14 residues. Germline CDR1 reads DFQATT; CDR2 reads SNEGSKA (reference sequence). Here the CDR3 DNA reads TGCAGTGCTAGTTCGGCTAGCGGGACCTACGAGCAGTACTTC. Translation gives CSASSASGTYEQYF.

Written as DNA, the CDR3 is TGCAGTGCCCCGCTAGGACAGGGCGGGACCAAAAACATTCAGTACTTC. It codes for CSAPLGQGGTKNIQYF. The chain employs TRBV20-1 and TRBJ2-4; the match to TRBD1 covers 8 bases. The J segment lost 2 bases and the V segment lost 6 bases, leaving 12 bases of the junction unmatched. In germline, CDR1 is DFQATT, CDR2 SNEGSKA (reference sequence). The CDR3 runs to 16 residues.

The rearrangement joins TRBV6-4 to TRBJ2-7; perhaps D is TRBD1 or TRBD2 (5 bases each). CDR3 length: 13 residues. Germline CDR1 and CDR2: MRHNA and SNTAGT. V shed 6 bases and J shed 6 bases, with 15 bases lying between them. The CDR3 DNA reads as TGTGCCAGCAGCCAAGAGAGGGGATCCGAGCAGTACTTC. Amino acids: CASSQERGSEQYF.

This clonotype was seen many times. The CDR3 DNA reads as TGTGCCAGCTCACCAGGGGGGAACACTGAAGCTTTCTTT. Residues: CASSPGGNTEAFF. The V and J genes are TRBV18 and TRBJ1-1; TRBD1 is a possible D gene (5 bases). Trimming shortened V by 2 bases and J by 1 base, and 5 bases separated the two germline ends. In germline, CDR1 is KGHSH, CDR2 LQKENI. This CDR3 contains 13 residues.

This clonotype was counted many times. The genes are TRBV20-1 and TRBJ2-6; either TRBD1 or TRBD2 may supply D (5 bases each). CDR3 length equals 15 residues. In germline, CDR1 is DFQATT, CDR2 SNEGSKA (reference sequence). V was shortened by 3 bases and J by 0 bases, with 9 bases between the two germline ends. DNA of the CDR3: TGCAGTGCTAGTTCAGGGAGCTCTGGGGCCAACGTCCTGACTTTC. Translating it yields CSASSGSSGANVLTF.

The V gene is TRBV5-1, the J gene TRBJ2-1; no clear D gene. The germline gives CDR1 SGHRS, CDR2 YFSETQ. CDR3 length: 13 residues. V was pared by 0 bases and J by 9 bases, with 10 bases between. CDR3 region: CASSLERAREQFF. CDR3 DNA sequence: TGCGCCAGCAGCTTGGAAAGGGCCCGTGAGCAGTTCTTC.

This sequence joins TRBV12-3 or TRBV12-4 and TRBJ1-2; D call uncertain. V was trimmed by 6 bases and J by 8 bases, leaving 22 bases between them. CDR3 length equals 15 residues. DNA for the CDR3: TGTGCCAGCAGCCACTCACTCGGACGGCCCGAGGGCTACACCTTC. Translated, it gives CASSHSLGRPEGYTF.

This clonotype was detected ten times or more. The V call is TRBV7-2, the J call TRBJ2-5, with TRBD2 matching over 12 bases. Trimming at V came to 4 bases and at J to 4 bases, leaving 4 bases not matched to a gene. This CDR3 contains 15 residues. Looked up from germline, CDR1 is SGHTA and CDR2 is FQGNSA. The CDR3 is CASSSTSGSGETQYF. The CDR3 DNA reads TGTGCCAGCAGCTCGACTAGCGGGAGTGGAGAGACCCAGTACTTC.

The chain employs TRBV4-1 and TRBJ2-2, with D possibly being TRBD2 (7 bases). Germline V gives CDR1 MGHRA, CDR2 YSYEKL. Trimming removed 0 bases at V and 5 bases at J, with 10 bases between. This CDR3 has 15 amino acids. CDR3 coding DNA: TGCGCCAGCAGCCAAGAAGGGAGGGGGACCGGGGAGCTGTTTTTT. This encodes CASSQEGRGTGELFF.

This clonotype was seen a handful of times. The gene calls are TRBV6-2 or TRBV6-3 and TRBJ2-1; D might be TRBD1 or TRBD2, each matching 5 bases. CDR3 length equals 15 residues. V lost 5 bases and J 10 bases, leaving 21 bases between the germline ends. Germline V CDR1 and CDR2: MNHEY, SVGEGT. The CDR3 loop reads CASSLPGRIGREQFF. CDR3 DNA sequence: TGTGCCAGCAGTCTACCGGGACGGATCGGCCGGGAGCAGTTCTTC.

There are many counts of this clonotype. The chain recombines TRBV12-3 or TRBV12-4 with TRBJ2-7; either TRBD1 or TRBD2 may fit D (5 bases each). Deletions cut 4 bases from V and 6 bases from J, with 19 bases between. The CDR3 contains 15 residues. This CDR3 reads CASSWTGTGYGEQYF. CDR3 nucleotide sequence: TGTGCCAGCAGTTGGACCGGGACCGGCTACGGCGAGCAGTACTTC.